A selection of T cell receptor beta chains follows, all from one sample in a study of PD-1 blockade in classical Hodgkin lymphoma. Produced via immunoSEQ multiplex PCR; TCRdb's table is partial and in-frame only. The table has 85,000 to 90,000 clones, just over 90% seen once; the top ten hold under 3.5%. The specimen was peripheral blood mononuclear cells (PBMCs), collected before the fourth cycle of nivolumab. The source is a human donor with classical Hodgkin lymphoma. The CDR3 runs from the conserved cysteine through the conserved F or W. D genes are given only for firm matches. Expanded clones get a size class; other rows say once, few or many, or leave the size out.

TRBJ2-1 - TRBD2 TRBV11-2 CASSLVAGGHNEQFF TGTGCCAGCAGCTTAGTAGCGGGGGGTCACAATGAGCAGTTCTTC
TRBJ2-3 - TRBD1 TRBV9 CASSVTRGHADTQYF TGTGCCAGCAGCGTGACCAGGGGGCATGCAGATACGCAGTATTTT
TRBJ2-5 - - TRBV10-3 CAISSGPWETQYF TGTGCCATCAGCAGCGGCCCCTGGGAGACCCAGTACTTC
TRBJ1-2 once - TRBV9 CASSVETSGGYTF TGTGCCAGCAGCGTAGAGACTTCGGGTGGCTACACCTTC
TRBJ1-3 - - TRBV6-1 CASSSRERPGNTIYF TGTGCCAGCAGTAGCAGGGAGCGGCCTGGAAACACCATATATTTT
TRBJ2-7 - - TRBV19 CASSIDDYEQHF TGTGCCAGTAGTATCGATGACTACGAGCAGCACTTC
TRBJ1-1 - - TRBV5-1 CASSSGLNTEAFF TGCGCCAGCAGCTCGGGGTTAAACACTGAAGCTTTCTTT
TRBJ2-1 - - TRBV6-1 CASSEGRIRSEQFF TGTGCCAGCAGTGAGGGACGAATAAGAAGTGAGCAGTTCTTC
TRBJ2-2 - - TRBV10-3 CAMSGTMNTGELFF TGTGCCATGTCCGGGACAATGAACACCGGGGAGCTGTTTTTT
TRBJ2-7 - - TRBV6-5 CASSYLRYEQYF TGTGCCAGCAGTTACCTGCGCTACGAGCAGTACTTC
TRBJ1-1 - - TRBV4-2 CASSHIGGTTEAFF TGTGCCAGCAGCCATATAGGGGGTACCACTGAAGCTTTCTTT
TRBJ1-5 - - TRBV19 CASQPDGRLQPQHF TGTGCCAGTCAGCCCGATGGTCGCTTGCAGCCCCAGCATTTT
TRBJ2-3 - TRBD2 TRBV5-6 CASSLIAGSTSTDTQYF TGTGCCAGCAGCTTAATAGCGGGGTCGACTAGCACAGATACGCAGTATTTT
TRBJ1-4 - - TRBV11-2 CASSLQGSESEKLFF TGTGCCAGCAGCCTACAGGGTTCCGAGAGTGAAAAACTGTTTTTT
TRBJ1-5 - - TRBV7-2 CASSLVYFSNQPQHF TGTGCCAGCAGCTTAGTGTACTTTAGCAATCAGCCCCAGCATTTT
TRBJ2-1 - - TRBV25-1 CASSDAGEGRNEQFF TGTGCCAGCAGTGATGCCGGGGAAGGGCGCAATGAGCAGTTCTTC
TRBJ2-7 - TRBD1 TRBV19 CASSMGQDEQYF TGTGCCAGTAGTATGGGACAGGACGAGCAGTACTTC
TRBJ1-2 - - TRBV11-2 CASSLESVGADGYTF TGTGCCAGCAGCTTAGAATCTGTGGGGGCGGATGGCTACACCTTC
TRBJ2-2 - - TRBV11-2 CASSFPPSNVAGELFF TGTGCCAGCAGCTTTCCACCTAGCAATGTGGCCGGGGAGCTGTTTTTT
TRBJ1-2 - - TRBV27 CASSLAGSRNGYTF TGTGCCAGCAGTTTAGCGGGGTCTCGAAATGGCTACACCTTC